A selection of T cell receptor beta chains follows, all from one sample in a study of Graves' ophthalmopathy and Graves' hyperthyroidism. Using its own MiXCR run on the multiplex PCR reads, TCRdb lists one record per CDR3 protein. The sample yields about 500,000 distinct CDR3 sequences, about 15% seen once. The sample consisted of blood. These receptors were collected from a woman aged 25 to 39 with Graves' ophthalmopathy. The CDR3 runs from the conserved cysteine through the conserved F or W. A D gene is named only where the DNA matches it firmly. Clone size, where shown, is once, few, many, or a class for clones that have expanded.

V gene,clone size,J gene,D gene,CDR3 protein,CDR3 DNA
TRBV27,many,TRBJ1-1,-,CASSLGGYNTEAFF,TGTGCCAGCAGCCTCGGGGGGTATAACACTGAAGCTTTCTTT
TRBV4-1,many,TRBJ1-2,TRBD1,CASSPGTGRQSYGYTF,TGCGCCAGCAGCCCAGGGACAGGGCGCCAGAGTTATGGCTACACCTTC
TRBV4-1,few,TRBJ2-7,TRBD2,CASSQDKASGRVGLTYEQYF,TGCGCCAGCAGCCAAGATAAGGCTAGCGGGAGGGTAGGTCTAACCTACGAGCAGTACTTC
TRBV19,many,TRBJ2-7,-,CASSPGTQEQYF,TGTGCCAGTAGTCCAGGGACTCAAGAGCAGTACTTC
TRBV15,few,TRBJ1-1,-,CATSKGFATEAFF,TGTGCCACCAGCAAGGGATTTGCCACTGAAGCTTTCTTT
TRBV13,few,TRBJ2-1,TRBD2,CASSLGEAGGYNEQFF,TGTGCCAGCAGCTTAGGCGAAGCGGGGGGCTACAATGAGCAGTTCTTC
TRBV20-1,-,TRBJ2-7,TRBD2,CSARESEAGEQYF,TGCAGTGCTAGAGAATCTGAAGCGGGGGAGCAGTACTTC
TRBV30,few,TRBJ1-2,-,CAWIKSQGYTF,TGTGCCTGGATTAAATCTCAGGGCTACACCTTC
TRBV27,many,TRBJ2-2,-,CASSLQDSPVAGELFF,TGTGCCAGCAGTTTGCAGGACAGCCCTGTGGCCGGGGAGCTGTTTTTT
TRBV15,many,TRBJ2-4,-,CATSREGVVGIQYF,TGTGCCACCAGCAGAGAAGGGGTGGTAGGCATTCAGTACTTC
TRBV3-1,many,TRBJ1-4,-,CASSQVRWGNEKLFF,TGTGCCAGCAGCCAAGTCAGGTGGGGTAATGAAAAACTGTTTTTT
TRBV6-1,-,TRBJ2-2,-,CASSEPGGSYTGELFF,TGTGCCAGCAGTGAACCAGGGGGGTCTTACACCGGGGAGCTGTTTTTT
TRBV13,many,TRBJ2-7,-,CASSSADSTYEQYF,TGTGCCAGCAGCTCGGCCGACTCCACCTACGAGCAGTACTTC
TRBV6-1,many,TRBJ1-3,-,CASRLRQVNSGNTIYF,TGTGCCAGCAGACTTCGACAGGTTAACTCTGGAAACACCATATATTTT
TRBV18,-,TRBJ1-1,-,CASFVTDTEAFF,TGTGCCAGCTTCGTGACCGACACTGAAGCTTTCTTT
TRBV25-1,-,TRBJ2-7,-,CASSEIRAGYDQYF,TGTGCCAGCAGTGAAATCCGAGCGGGCTACGATCAGTACTTC
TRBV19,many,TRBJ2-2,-,CASSIRPANTGELFF,TGTGCCAGTAGTATCCGTCCAGCGAACACCGGGGAGCTGTTTTTT
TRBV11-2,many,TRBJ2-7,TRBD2,CASRLGSSGAFYEQYF,TGTGCCAGCAGATTAGGGTCTAGCGGTGCGTTCTACGAGCAGTACTTC
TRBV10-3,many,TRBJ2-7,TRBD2,CALSGGAQSEQYF,TGTGCCCTCTCGGGGGGGGCGCAGAGCGAGCAGTACTTC
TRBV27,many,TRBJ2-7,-,CASSFGVGGYEQYF,TGTGCCAGCAGTTTCGGGGTAGGGGGTTACGAGCAGTACTTC
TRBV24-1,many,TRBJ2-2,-,CATLTDTGELFF,TGTGCCACCTTGACAGACACCGGGGAGCTGTTTTTT
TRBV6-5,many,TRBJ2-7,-,CASSYSTGTGSSYEQYF,TGTGCCAGCAGTTACTCAACCGGGACTGGGAGCTCCTACGAGCAGTACTTC